This T cell receptor (beta chain) was sequenced in a study of blood T cell repertoires in COVID-19. Using immunoSEQ multiplex PCR, the repertoire was profiled, and TCRdb retains in-frame clones only, with some absent. The sample holds around 230,000 clones, 86% seen once. The CDR3 extends over 12 amino acids. In germline, CDR1 is SGDLS, CDR2 YYNGEE. The V end lost 3 bases, the J end lost 6 bases, and 9 bases lay between the germline ends. This TCR derives from a middle-aged woman with acute COVID-19. Source material: PBMCs or T cells enriched from blood (not recorded which). The chain recombines TRBV9 with TRBJ1-1; no firm D call. CDR3: CASSAQDSEAFF. The CDR3, as DNA: TGTGCCAGCAGCGCCCAGGACTCTGAAGCTTTCTTT.